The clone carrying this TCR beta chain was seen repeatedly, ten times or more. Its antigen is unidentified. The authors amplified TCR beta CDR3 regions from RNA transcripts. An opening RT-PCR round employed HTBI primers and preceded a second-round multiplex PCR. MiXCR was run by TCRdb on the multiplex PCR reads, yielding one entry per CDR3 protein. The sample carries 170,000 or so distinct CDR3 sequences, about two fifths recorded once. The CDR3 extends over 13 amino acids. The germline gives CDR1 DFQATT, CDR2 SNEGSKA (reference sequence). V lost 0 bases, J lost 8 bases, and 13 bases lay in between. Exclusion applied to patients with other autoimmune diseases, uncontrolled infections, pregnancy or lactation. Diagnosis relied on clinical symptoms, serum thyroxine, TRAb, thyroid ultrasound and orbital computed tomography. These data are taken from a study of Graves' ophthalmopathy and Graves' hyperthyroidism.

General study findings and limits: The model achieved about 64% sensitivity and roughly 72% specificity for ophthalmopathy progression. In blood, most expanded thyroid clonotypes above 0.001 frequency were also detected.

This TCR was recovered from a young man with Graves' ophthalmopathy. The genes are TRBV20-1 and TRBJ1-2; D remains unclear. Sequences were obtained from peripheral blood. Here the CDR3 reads CSARDRPGEGYTF. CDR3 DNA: TGCAGTGCTAGAGATAGGCCCGGGGAAGGCTACACCTTC.